This T cell receptor (beta chain) was sequenced in a study of CD8 T cells in Susac syndrome. Findings and caveats of the study: A relatively small number of individuals underwent TCR sequencing and HLA analysis.

Comments on this clonotype: Its antigen is unknown.

Random hexamers primed reverse transcription of about 0.45 to 1 ug RNA. It was immunoSEQ multiplex PCR that amplified TCR beta CDR3 across 54 Vbeta and 13 Jbeta. TCRdb recomputed calls from the immunoSEQ multiplex PCR reads with MiXCR, one row per CDR3 protein. The profile shows 140,000 to 150,000 distinct CDR3 sequences, approximately 96% of them singletons. The CDR3 has 14 amino acids. V was pared by 3 bases and J by 7 bases, with 16 bases between. CDR1 is DFQATT, CDR2 SNEGSKA, per germline (reference sequence). Sequencing of TCR beta was performed on blood CD8+ and CD4+ T cells. Negative isolation was applied to CD8+ and CD4+ T cells, and FACS enrichment was applied to TEMRA cells.

Sequences were obtained from CD4+ T cells from PBMCs. The clonotype was recovered from a human donor with multiple sclerosis. This chain uses TRBV20-1 with TRBJ2-4; D uncertain. The CDR3, as DNA: TGCAGTGCTAGTGACCAAATCATAGGGAACATTCAGTACTTC. As protein: CSASDQIIGNIQYF.